Following are 8 T cell receptor beta chains from one sample sequenced in a study of T cells in women clearing cervical HPV infection. Here immunoSEQ multiplex PCR was the method, and the copy in TCRdb shows in-frame clones only, minus some. This table holds 25,000 or so clones. Source material: blood buffy coat. The origin of the receptors is a woman aged 18 to 75 with a cervical HPV16 infection that either progressed to CIN3+ or cleared (not recorded which).

For this clone: The read comes to an end 3 residues before the CDR3 does, leaving the germline J gene to fill in the end. The V call is TRBV3-1 (or the pseudogene TRBV3-2), the J call TRBJ2-7, with D possibly matching TRBD1 (6 bases). V lost 4 bases and J lost 6, with 16 bases in between. This CDR3 comprises 14 residues. CDR1 LGHDT and CDR2 YNNKEL come from the germline V gene (reference sequence). Partial CDR3 DNA: TGTGCCAGCAGCCCCAATAATTTAGGGGGCGAG. The encoded protein is CASSPNNLGGE. The CDR3 in its entirety is CASSPNNLGGEQYF.

In regard to this clone: The read gets to within 3 residues of the CDR3 end, and the germline J gene fills in the rest. This chain uses TRBV20-1 with TRBJ2-7; D not certain. CDR3 length: 12 amino acids. Per germline, CDR1 DFQATT and CDR2 SNEGSKA (reference sequence). The V end was cut by 5 bases, the J end by 2 bases, with 10 bases between. The CDR3 DNA, read in part, is TGCAGTGCTTCGCCACCTACCTACGAG. Translation: CSASPPTYE. The full CDR3 reads CSASPPTYEQYF.

Details on this clone: The CDR3 end lies 3 residues beyond the end of the read and is filled in from the germline J gene. The chain couples TRBV19 to TRBJ2-5; 9 bases map to TRBD1. This CDR3 is built from 16 residues. The germline V gene has CDR1 LNHDA and CDR2 SQIVND (reference sequence). V shed 5 bases, J shed 0 bases, and the junction held 7 bases outside the gene matches. The CDR3 bases that were read are TGTGCCAGTAGTGCGGACAGGGGAAGGTACCAAGAGACC. Encoded protein: CASSADRGRYQET. The CDR3 reads in full as CASSADRGRYQETQYF.

As regards this clone: Read sequence stops 3 residues before the CDR3 end, and the germline J gene provides the missing end. The J gene is TRBJ1-5, the V gene TRBV7-8, with D maybe TRBD1 (6 bases). Trimming took off 2 bases at V and 1 base at J, with 9 bases between the two ends. Looked up from germline, CDR1 is SGHVS and CDR2 is FQNEAQ. This CDR3 comprises 15 residues. The CDR3 DNA, read in part, is TGTGCCAGCAGCTTACAAACAGGGAGCAATCAGCCC. Translation: CASSLQTGSNQP. The entire CDR3 protein is CASSLQTGSNQPQHF.

Remarks on this clone: The read terminates 3 residues before the CDR3 end, so the remaining end is supplied by the germline J gene. This rearrangement joins TRBV7-3 to TRBJ2-1; weak D call: TRBD2 (5 bases). The CDR3 has 15 residues. V shed 5 bases and J shed 7 bases, with 18 bases lying between them. Germline CDR1 SGHTA, CDR2 FQGTGA. The CDR3 DNA, read in part, is TGTGCCAGCAGCCCCAGACGGTCCGGGGAGAATGAG. It encodes CASSPRRSGENE. The whole CDR3 is CASSPRRSGENEQFF.

With regard to this clone: The read terminates 3 residues before the CDR3 end, so the remaining end is supplied by the germline J gene. V is TRBV20-1 and J is TRBJ1-2, with TRBD1 matching 10 bases. V lost 0 bases, J lost 7 bases, and 5 bases stayed unmatched. Germline V gene sequence: CDR1 DFQATT, CDR2 SNEGSKA (reference sequence). CDR3 length: 14 amino acids. CDR3 DNA (partial): TGCAGTGCTAGAGACCCGACAGGGGGCGGTGGC. Its translation: CSARDPTGGGG. The entire CDR3 reads CSARDPTGGGGYTF.

Remarks on this clone: The read is 3 residues too short to cover the CDR3 end, so that end is filled in from the germline J gene. V is TRBV20-1 and J is TRBJ1-6, with D possibly matching TRBD1 (5 bases). The V and J ends lost 0 bases and 10 bases respectively, with 13 bases between them. The germline gives CDR1 DFQATT, CDR2 SNEGSKA (reference sequence). The CDR3 contains 14 residues. The sequenced CDR3 bases are TGCAGTGCTAGAGACGGCAGGGTAAAATCACCC. Its translation: CSARDGRVKSP. The full CDR3 is CSARDGRVKSPLHF.

To note about this clone: The read falls 3 residues short of the CDR3 end, and the missing part is taken from the germline J gene. V usage is TRBV7-2 and J usage is TRBJ2-7, with D perhaps matching TRBD1 (5 bases). Germline loops: CDR1 SGHTA, CDR2 FQGNSA. V was trimmed by 1 base and J by 5 bases, leaving 12 bases between them. The CDR3 consists of 14 residues. The CDR3 spells CASSLVKGHHEQYF. The covered CDR3 bases are TGTGCCAGCAGCTTAGTGAAGGGGCACCACGAG.